This TCR beta chain appears in the sequencing data of a study of T cell responses to AZD1222 COVID-19 vaccine. The study's findings and limits: Sampled repertoires all dated from after the peak T cell response.

The V gene end was trimmed by 1 base and the J gene end by 3 bases; junction bases not matched to a gene: 8. The CDR3 contains 16 residues. Germline loops: CDR1 MNHEY, CDR2 SVGAGI. Clones were read by immunoSEQ multiplex PCR, and TCRdb kept only the in-frame ones, dropping some. The sample lists about 140,000 clones, about 89% occurring once. On this clone: Antigen specificity is unknown.

The clonotype originates from an adult in good health. The sample consisted of peripheral blood, taken on day 0 of AZD1222 vaccination. The chain couples TRBV6-5 to TRBJ2-5, with TRBD1 matching 7 bases. The CDR3 region has the DNA TGTGCCAGCAGTTACTTGGGCAGGGGGAGAGAAGAGACCCAGTACTTC. This gives the protein CASSYLGRGREETQYF.